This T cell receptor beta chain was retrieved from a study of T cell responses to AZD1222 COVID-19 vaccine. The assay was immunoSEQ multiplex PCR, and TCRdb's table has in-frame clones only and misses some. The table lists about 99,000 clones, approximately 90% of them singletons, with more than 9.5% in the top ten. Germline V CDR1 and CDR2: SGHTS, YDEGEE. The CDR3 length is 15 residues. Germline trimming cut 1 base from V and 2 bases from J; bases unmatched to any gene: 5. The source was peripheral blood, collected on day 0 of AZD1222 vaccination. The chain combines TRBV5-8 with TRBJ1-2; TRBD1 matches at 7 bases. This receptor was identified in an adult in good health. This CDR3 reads CASSLNTGENYGYTF. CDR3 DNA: TGTGCCAGCAGCTTGAACACAGGGGAAAACTATGGCTACACCTTC.